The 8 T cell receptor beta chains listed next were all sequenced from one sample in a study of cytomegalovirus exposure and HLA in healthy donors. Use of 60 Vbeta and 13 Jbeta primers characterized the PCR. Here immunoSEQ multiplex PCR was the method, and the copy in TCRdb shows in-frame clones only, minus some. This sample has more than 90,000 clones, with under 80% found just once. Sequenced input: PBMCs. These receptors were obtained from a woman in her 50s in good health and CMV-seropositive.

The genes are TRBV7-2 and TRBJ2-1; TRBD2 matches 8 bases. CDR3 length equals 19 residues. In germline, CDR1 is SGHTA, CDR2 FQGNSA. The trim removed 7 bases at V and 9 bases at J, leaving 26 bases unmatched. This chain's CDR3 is CASILQAPSGVAGWFEQFF. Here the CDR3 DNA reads TGTGCCAGCATCCTTCAGGCCCCCAGCGGGGTAGCGGGATGGTTTGAGCAGTTCTTC.

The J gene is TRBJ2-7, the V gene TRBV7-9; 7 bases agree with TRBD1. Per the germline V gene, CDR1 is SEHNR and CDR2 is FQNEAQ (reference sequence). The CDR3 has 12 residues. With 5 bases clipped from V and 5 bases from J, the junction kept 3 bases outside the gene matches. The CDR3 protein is CASSETGDEQYF. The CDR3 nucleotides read TGTGCCAGCAGCGAAACAGGGGACGAGCAGTACTTC.

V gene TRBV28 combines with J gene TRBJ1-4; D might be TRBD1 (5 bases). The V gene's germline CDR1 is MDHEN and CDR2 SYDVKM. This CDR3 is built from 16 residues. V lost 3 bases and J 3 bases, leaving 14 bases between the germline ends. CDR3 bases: TGTGCCAGCAGTTTTATTTATGGGGCGGCTAATGAAAAACTGTTTTTT. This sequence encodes CASSFIYGAANEKLFF.

The CDR3 spells CASSPSRGEAFF. CDR3 nucleotide sequence: TGTGCCAGCTCACCGTCGAGGGGGGAAGCTTTCTTT. The rearrangement joins TRBV18 to TRBJ1-1; weak D call: TRBD1 (6 bases). Trimming took 3 bases from V and 8 from J, leaving 10 bases between them. Per germline, CDR1 KGHSH and CDR2 LQKENI. The CDR3 runs 12 residues.

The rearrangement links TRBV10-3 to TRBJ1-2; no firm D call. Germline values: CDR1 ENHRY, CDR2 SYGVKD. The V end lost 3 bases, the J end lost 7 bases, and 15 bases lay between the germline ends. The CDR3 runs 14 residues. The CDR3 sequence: CAISEVLQSPGYTF. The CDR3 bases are TGTGCCATCAGTGAAGTCTTACAGTCGCCTGGCTACACCTTC.

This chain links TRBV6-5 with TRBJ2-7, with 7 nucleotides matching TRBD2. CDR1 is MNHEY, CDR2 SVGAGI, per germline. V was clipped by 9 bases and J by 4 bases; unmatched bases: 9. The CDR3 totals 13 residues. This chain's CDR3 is CASGMGGLYEQYF. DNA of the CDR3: TGTGCCAGTGGTATGGGGGGGTTATACGAGCAGTACTTC.

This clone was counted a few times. The CDR3 protein is CASSNRGFYNEQFF. In DNA form, the CDR3 reads TGTGCCAGCAGTAACAGGGGGTTCTACAATGAGCAGTTCTTC. This rearrangement joins TRBV27 to TRBJ2-1; 8 nucleotides agree with TRBD1. J gave up 3 bases and V 5 bases, and 3 bases lay outside the gene matches. The V gene's germline CDR1 is MNHEY and CDR2 SMNVEV (reference sequence). The CDR3 runs to 14 residues.

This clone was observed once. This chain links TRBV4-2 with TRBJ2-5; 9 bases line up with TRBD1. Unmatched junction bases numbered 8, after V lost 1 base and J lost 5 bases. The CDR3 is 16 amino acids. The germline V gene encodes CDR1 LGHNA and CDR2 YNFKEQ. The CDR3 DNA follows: TGTGCCAGCAGCCAAGGCCTGGACAGGGGAGGGGAGACCCAGTACTTC. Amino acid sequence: CASSQGLDRGGETQYF.